Listed below are T cell receptor beta chains from one sample, sequenced in a study of blood T cell repertoires in COVID-19. Produced via immunoSEQ multiplex PCR; TCRdb's table is partial and in-frame only. The table records 310,000 or so clones, 87% of them present only once. Sequences were obtained from PBMCs or T cells enriched from blood (not recorded which). These receptors were collected from a woman in her 30s who had recovered from COVID-19. CDR3s leave out the opening cysteine and the closing phenylalanine or tryptophan. Clone size appears in some rows only: once, few, many, or a class for an expanded clone.

abundance,v_gene,j_gene,CDR3aa
NA,TRBV6-6,TRBJ2-2,ASSRTGTGGNTGELF
NA,TRBV27,TRBJ1-5,ASSSWQGMGNQPQH
NA,TRBV5-1,TRBJ2-7,ASSPDREWGEQY
NA,TRBV4-3,TRBJ1-2,ASSWQGDYGYT
NA,TRBV11-2,TRBJ2-7,ASSLGSGTHAYEQY
NA,TRBV4-1,TRBJ2-3,ASSQSLSGGYTDTQY
once,TRBV18,TRBJ1-3,ASHPSGNTIY
once,TRBV15,TRBJ1-1,ATSRGGTGGTEAF
NA,TRBV4-3,TRBJ1-2,ASSQERLAYGYT
NA,TRBV15,TRBJ2-1,ATSRDFGQGDNEQF
once,TRBV6-2/TRBV6-3,TRBJ1-1,ASSYDRGNTEAF
NA,TRBV7-6,TRBJ1-6,ASSLESGGNNSPLH
NA,TRBV7-7,TRBJ2-3,ASSLGFGGRFTDTQY
NA,TRBV18,TRBJ1-5,ASSPPGGASNQPQH
NA,TRBV2,TRBJ2-3,ASSELAGALQDTDTQY
NA,TRBV27,TRBJ1-6,ASSFKGRGSPLH
NA,TRBV5-4,TRBJ2-7,ASSPSLGTGTNEQY
many,TRBV2,TRBJ2-1,ASSVDSSYNEQF
NA,TRBV19,TRBJ1-5,ATGRGFSDQPQH
NA,TRBV13,TRBJ1-1,ASSRGGGDTEAF
NA,TRBV5-1,TRBJ1-2,ASSLQGEGGYT
NA,TRBV5-5,TRBJ2-7,ASSFVVGQGSYEQY
NA,TRBV25-1,TRBJ2-5,ASSVGDRGRQETQY
NA,TRBV9,TRBJ1-6,ASSEGQAVSSYNSPLH
NA,TRBV30,TRBJ1-3,AWSGTYSGNTIY
once,TRBV14,TRBJ1-3,ASSYPRGTIY
NA,TRBV19,TRBJ1-5,ASDVGQGYSQPQH
NA,TRBV2,TRBJ1-2,ASSEGTGILYGYT
once,TRBV11-3,TRBJ1-6,ASSARQGDNSPLH
NA,TRBV7-6,TRBJ2-7,ASSSRVAYEQY
NA,TRBV7-6,TRBJ2-5,ASSFLGPRETQY
once,TRBV30,TRBJ1-5,AWSGSRTAYSNQPQH
NA,TRBV7-9,TRBJ2-6,ASSPRQGHHSGANVLT
NA,TRBV4-3,TRBJ2-2,ASSQNTGKNTGELF
NA,TRBV20-1,TRBJ1-2,SASQGGGYT
NA,TRBV7-2,TRBJ1-5,ASSQGANQPQH
NA,TRBV10-3,TRBJ2-3,AISAGQGALDTQY
NA,TRBV5-6,TRBJ1-6,ASSRVEGVDESPLH
once,TRBV15,TRBJ2-2,ATSGSSGTSRELF
NA,TRBV3-1/TRBV3-2,TRBJ2-5,ASSQDRVGLGETQY
once,TRBV12-3/TRBV12-4,TRBJ2-5,ASSNGHAETQY
NA,TRBV5-1,TRBJ1-2,ASSLGQSNYGYT
NA,TRBV3-1/TRBV3-2,TRBJ2-5,ASSPRPQAVRLFGETQY
NA,TRBV6-4,TRBJ2-3,ASSQGGGTDTQY
NA,TRBV7-9,TRBJ1-6,ASSLGQGEISPLH
NA,TRBV30,TRBJ1-1,AWTPGGSEAF
NA,TRBV7-6,TRBJ2-2,ASSLAGGSNTGELF
NA,TRBV30,TRBJ1-1,AWSDRRGVNPMNTEAF
NA,TRBV15,TRBJ1-2,ATSRVTAPTGYT
NA,TRBV3-1/TRBV3-2,TRBJ1-2,ASSQGGASYGYT
few,TRBV5-5,TRBJ2-2,ASSLPGTGGTNTGELF